Presented here are 29 T cell receptor beta chains from one specimen sequenced in a study of identical twins. TCRdb re-derived calls from the 5' RACE reads in MiXCR, one entry per CDR3 protein. The sample consists of roughly 710,000 distinct CDR3 sequences, less than 7% of them appearing once. Input material: naive T cells sorted from blood. The receptors were gathered from a man younger than 35 in good health.

This clonotype was detected only a few times. The rearrangement uses TRBV20-1 and TRBJ1-5; D not resolved. Germline V gives CDR1 DFQATT, CDR2 SNEGSKA (reference sequence). The CDR3 has 14 residues. Trimming removed 0 bases at V and 0 bases at J, with 6 bases between. Here the CDR3 DNA reads TGCAGTGCTAGAGATCCAGATAGCAATCAGCCCCAGCATTTT. Its protein product is CSARDPDSNQPQHF.

In its sample, this clonotype was seen a few times. V usage is TRBV11-2 and J usage is TRBJ1-1, with a tentative D call TRBD1 (6 bases). The CDR3 loop spans 13 amino acids. V lost 5 bases and J lost 3, with 10 bases in between. Germline CDR1 SGHAT, CDR2 FQNNGV. CDR3 bases: TGTGCCAGCAGCCGAAAGGGGGACACTGAAGCTTTCTTT. It encodes CASSRKGDTEAFF.

There are many counts of this clonotype. The V and J genes are TRBV29-1 and TRBJ1-1; D is uncertain. The CDR3 is 13 residues long. CDR1 and CDR2 (germline): SQVTM, ANQGSEA. Trimming took off 6 bases at V and 4 bases at J, with 15 bases between the two ends. CDR3 DNA sequence: TGCAGCGTCACCGGCCGGTTTGCCACTGAAGCTTTCTTT. Encoded protein: CSVTGRFATEAFF.

This clonotype has ten or more counts. Mismatch with germline at one junction end may stem from a read error. This sequence joins TRBV29-1 and TRBJ2-1; TRBD1 agrees at 9 bases. Germline loops: CDR1 SQVTM, CDR2 ANQGSEA. CDR3 length: 9 amino acids. The CDR3 loop is CSGDGDRVF. The CDR3 DNA follows: TGCAGCGGGGATGGGGACAGGGTTTTC.

This clonotype has just one count. The rearrangement uses TRBV19 and TRBJ2-1; D is possibly TRBD1 (5 bases). The length of the CDR3 is 14 residues. Between the trimmed V and J ends, which lost 6 bases and 6 bases, there was a span of 15 bases. From germline, CDR1 is LNHDA and CDR2 SQIVND (reference sequence). CDR3 sequence (DNA): TGTGCCAGTAGATCGGCAGGGCTGGGCAATGAGCAGTTCTTC. It encodes CASRSAGLGNEQFF.

The table lists this clonotype with many counts. The V gene is TRBV5-1, the J gene TRBJ2-7; 9 bases map to TRBD1. Germline V lookup: CDR1 SGHRS, CDR2 YFSETQ. The CDR3 extends over 17 amino acids. With V trimmed by 4 bases and J by 5 bases, 16 bases remained unmatched. CDR3 in DNA: TGCGCCAGCAGCGCAGCCTATTGGACAGGGGAAGAAAACGAGCAGTACTTC. This encodes CASSAAYWTGEENEQYF. The full variable domain, completed using reference TRBV5-1 and TRBJ2-7, is KAGVTQTPRYLIKTRGQQVTLSCSPISGHRSVSWYQQTPGQGLQFLFEYFSETQRNKGNFPGRFSGRQFSNSRSEMNVSTLELGDSALYLCASSAAYWTGEENEQYFGPGTRLTVT.

This clonotype was seen at least ten times. This chain joins TRBV6-6 and TRBJ2-1, with 9 bases aligning to TRBD2. J gave up 9 bases and V 10 bases, and 7 bases lay outside the gene matches. The CDR3 is 12 residues long. Germline V gives CDR1 MNHNY, CDR2 SVGAGI (reference sequence). The CDR3 DNA sequence: TGTGCCACAAGGGTAGCGGGAGCTGAGCAGTTCTTC. It yields the protein CATRVAGAEQFF.

This clonotype came up a few times. The J gene is TRBJ2-3, the V gene TRBV6-5, with a tentative D call TRBD1 (7 bases). Germline V gives CDR1 MNHEY, CDR2 SVGAGI. CDR3 length: 17 residues. With 5 bases removed from V and 4 bases from J, the gap between germline ends came to 22 bases. The CDR3 DNA reads as TGTGCCAGCAGTACGCGACAGGGATCTAGCGAGGCAGATACGCAGTATTTT. Protein: CASSTRQGSSEADTQYF.

The table lists this clonotype with many counts. The genes are TRBV12-3 or TRBV12-4 and TRBJ2-2, with D maybe TRBD1 (7 bases). This CDR3 spans 16 amino acids. V lost 6 bases, J lost 0 bases, and 14 bases lay in between. In DNA, the CDR3 is TGTGCCAGCAGCTCCGGAGGGACAGCGAACACCGGGGAGCTGTTTTTT. Translation gives CASSSGGTANTGELFF.

There are many counts of this clonotype. V gene TRBV6-1 combines with J gene TRBJ2-7; 7 positions match TRBD1. This CDR3 region has 15 residues. With 3 bases clipped from V and 3 bases from J, the junction kept 8 bases outside the gene matches. Germline lookup yields CDR1 MNHNS and CDR2 SASEGT. The CDR3 region has the DNA TGTGCCAGCAGTGATTCCCGGGACAGCCTCTACGAGCAGTACTTC. It codes for CASSDSRDSLYEQYF.

The chain employs TRBV12-3 or TRBV12-4 and TRBJ2-1; D is undetermined. The CDR3 loop spans 14 amino acids. V dropped 7 bases and J dropped 6 bases, with 16 bases sitting between them. The CDR3 sequence: CASTIWSSINEQFF. DNA of the CDR3: TGTGCCAGCACCATTTGGAGCTCAATCAATGAGCAGTTCTTC.

This clonotype has ten or more counts. The chain uses TRBV29-1 and TRBJ1-2, with D perhaps TRBD1 (5 bases). This CDR3 comprises 14 residues. Germline V gives CDR1 SQVTM, CDR2 ANQGSEA. Deletions cut 0 bases from V and 0 bases from J, with 8 bases between. CDR3 bases: TGCAGCGTTGAAGAGGGACGGACTAACTATGGCTACACCTTC. Amino acid sequence: CSVEEGRTNYGYTF.

V is TRBV6-2 or TRBV6-3 and J is TRBJ2-1; 11 nucleotides match TRBD2. Germline V lookup: CDR1 MNHEY, CDR2 SVGEGT. The CDR3 totals 20 residues. The V and J ends lost 0 bases and 2 bases, in that order; junction bases with no gene match: 12. CDR3 in amino acids: CASSYSKLAGATAPYNEQFF. The DNA of the CDR3 is TGTGCCAGCAGTTACTCGAAACTAGCGGGAGCCACGGCCCCCTACAATGAGCAGTTCTTC.

There are many counts of this clonotype. The chain carries TRBV24-1 and TRBJ2-1; TRBD2 matches 7 bases. The trim removed 2 bases at V and 8 bases at J, leaving 11 bases unmatched. The CDR3 is 16 residues long. In germline, CDR1 is KGHDR, CDR2 SFDVKD. DNA for the CDR3: TGTGCCACCAGTGATTCCTGGGCGGGAGTTGGCGATGAGCAGTTCTTC. It is translated as CATSDSWAGVGDEQFF.

In its sample, this clonotype was seen many times. The chain has TRBV28 and TRBJ2-3; D gene ambiguous. Germline-derived CDR1 and CDR2 are MDHEN and SYDVKM. The CDR3 spans 12 residues. The V gene lost 8 bases and the J gene lost 4 bases, with 10 bases spanning the gap. The CDR3 DNA is TGTGCCAGCTCCGAGGTGTCAGATACGCAGTATTTT. It translates to CASSEVSDTQYF.

This chain connects TRBV13 to TRBJ2-7; possibly TRBD2 for D (6 bases). This CDR3 is built from 17 residues. Germline values: CDR1 PRHDT, CDR2 FYEKMQ (reference sequence). V lost 3 bases, J lost 2 bases, and 20 bases lay in between. The CDR3, as DNA: TGTGCCAGCAGCTTTTCTTTGATGACGGGGGAGCCCTACGAGCAGTACTTC. It codes for CASSFSLMTGEPYEQYF.

Concerning this clonotype itself: A much larger clone differs from this one at a single base, so this may be a read error. The genes are TRBV27 and TRBJ2-7; the D gene could be TRBD1 or TRBD2 (6 bases each). V was shortened by 3 bases and J by 6 bases, with 12 bases between the two germline ends. The CDR3 totals 13 residues. CDR1 MNHEY and CDR2 SMNVEV come from the germline V gene (reference sequence). The CDR3, as DNA: TGTGCCAGCAGTTTGGGGGCGGGGACCGAGCAGTACTTC. Its translation: CASSLGAGTEQYF.

This clonotype was detected ten times or more. The gene calls are TRBV27 and TRBJ2-4; no definite D call. The germline V gene encodes CDR1 MNHEY and CDR2 SMNVEV (reference sequence). The CDR3 is made up of 16 amino acids. V was clipped by 0 bases and J by 0 bases, with 9 bases between them. The CDR3 DNA reads as TGTGCCAGCAGTTTATCGACGGGTCTAGCCAAAAACATTCAGTACTTC. Protein product: CASSLSTGLAKNIQYF.

This clonotype was observed a handful of times. The chain couples TRBV28 to TRBJ2-7; TRBD1 is a possible D gene (5 bases). The CDR3 loop spans 13 amino acids. Germline V gene sequence: CDR1 MDHEN, CDR2 SYDVKM. Trimming took off 8 bases at V and 9 bases at J, with 20 bases between the two ends. In DNA form, the CDR3 reads TGTGCCAGCGGACAAGGCCCACCGCTGGGGCAGTACTTC. Its protein product is CASGQGPPLGQYF.

This clonotype was seen ten or more times. The CDR3, as DNA: TGCAGTGCTAGGAGAGACGGGACTGAGCAGTTCTTC. Protein product: CSARRDGTEQFF. The chain recombines TRBV20-1 with TRBJ2-1, with D perhaps TRBD1 or TRBD2 (5 bases each). The CDR3 covers 12 residues. The ends were cut back, 3 bases at V and 9 bases at J, with 12 bases in the middle. CDR1 DFQATT and CDR2 SNEGSKA come from the germline V gene (reference sequence).

At least ten counts were recorded for this clonotype. The chain uses TRBV12-3 or TRBV12-4 and TRBJ2-3, with D perhaps TRBD1 (6 bases). The CDR3 consists of 15 residues. Trimming left V 5 bases short and J 6 bases short, with 18 bases between. CDR3 residues: CASSQRTALEDTQYF. In nucleotides, the CDR3 is TGTGCCAGCAGTCAAAGGACAGCCCTCGAGGATACGCAGTATTTT.

Ten or more counts support this clonotype. This chain links TRBV12-3 or TRBV12-4 with TRBJ1-2; the match to TRBD1 covers 10 bases. V lost 5 bases and J lost 8; bases outside the gene matches: 8. The CDR3 is 14 amino acids. In DNA, the CDR3 is TGTGCCAGCAGTCTGGGACAGGGGTCCAGCGGCTACACCTTC. Protein product: CASSLGQGSSGYTF.

On this clonotype itself: Without the conserved terminal phenylalanine or tryptophan, this CDR3 likely stems from a read error. The chain carries TRBV19 and TRBJ2-1; 12 bases match TRBD2. With V trimmed by 5 bases and J by 1 base, 18 bases remained unmatched. Germline CDR1 LNHDA, CDR2 SQIVND (reference sequence). The CDR3 contains 21 residues. CDR3 coding DNA: TGTGCCAGTAGTTCGGCCCGCAGGGCTAGCGGGAGGGCCTTGTCCTACAATGAGCAGTTCTGC. Its protein product is CASSSARRASGRALSYNEQFC.

The rearrangement joins TRBV20-1 to TRBJ2-1; 10 bases are a match to TRBD2. The V gene's germline CDR1 is DFQATT and CDR2 SNEGSKA (reference sequence). Trimming removed 5 bases from V and 10 bases from J; junction bases left unmatched: 11. The CDR3 is made up of 14 amino acids. In nucleotides, the CDR3 is TGCAGTGCTCCACCCGGGACTAGCGTGCGAGAGCAGTTCTTC. Translation: CSAPPGTSVREQFF.

In this sample, this clonotype turned up a few times. This sequence joins TRBV6-2 or TRBV6-3 and TRBJ2-1; 9 nucleotides agree with TRBD2. The CDR3 consists of 15 residues. Germline CDR1 and CDR2: MNHEY and SVGEGT. V lost 6 bases, J lost 4 bases, and 7 bases stayed unmatched. The CDR3 loop reads CASSRLAGKYNEQFF. CDR3 coding DNA: TGTGCCAGCAGCAGGCTAGCGGGGAAGTACAATGAGCAGTTCTTC.

This clonotype occurred a few times. This chain links TRBV4-1 with TRBJ1-2; D is unresolved. The V end was cut by 3 bases, the J end by 6 bases, with 11 bases between. The CDR3 loop spans 13 amino acids. Germline assignment: CDR1 MGHRA and CDR2 YSYEKL. This CDR3 reads CASSQAEGDGYTF. CDR3 bases: TGCGCCAGCAGCCAGGCGGAAGGTGATGGCTACACCTTC.

This clonotype was picked up a small number of times. The V gene is TRBV28, the J gene TRBJ2-3, with D possibly matching TRBD2 (5 bases). The CDR3 length is 17 residues. Between the trimmed V and J ends, which lost 3 bases and 5 bases, there was a span of 21 bases. CDR1 and CDR2 from the germline V gene are MDHEN and SYDVKM. DNA for the CDR3: TGTGCCAGCAGTTTGGTTTCGGGTGCTGGACTGGGAGATACGCAGTATTTT. It yields the protein CASSLVSGAGLGDTQYF.

This clonotype was seen many times. This chain joins TRBV29-1 and TRBJ2-7; tentative D call: TRBD2 (5 bases). The CDR3 is 14 amino acids. V lost 0 bases and J lost 0, with 9 bases in between. Germline V lookup: CDR1 SQVTM, CDR2 ANQGSEA. CDR3 sequence (DNA): TGCAGCGTTGAAGACGGGATCCCCTCCTACGAGCAGTACTTC. This sequence encodes CSVEDGIPSYEQYF.

This clonotype was observed many times. The chain couples TRBV29-1 to TRBJ2-7, with D possibly called TRBD1 or TRBD2 (5 bases each). Germline CDR1 is SQVTM and CDR2 is ANQGSEA. The CDR3 consists of 10 residues. V was pared by 4 bases and J by 6 bases, with 7 bases between. This chain's CDR3 is CSVGGVEQYF. Written as DNA, the CDR3 is TGCAGCGTTGGAGGGGTCGAGCAGTACTTC.